This T cell receptor beta chain was found in a study of cytomegalovirus exposure and HLA in healthy donors. The wider study: A later analysis reported the 120 or so validation repertoires used the same platform as the 550 to 800 first-cohort repertoires.

Trimming left V 3 bases short and J 1 base short, with 9 bases between. In germline, CDR1 is MNHNY, CDR2 SVGAGI (reference sequence). The CDR3 has 14 residues. Produced via immunoSEQ multiplex PCR; TCRdb's table is partial and in-frame only. The sample gives approximately 150,000 clones, about 82% of which show up once; around 2% is in the top ten. The chain has TRBV6-6 and TRBJ1-1; the D gene is possibly TRBD1 (6 bases). The sample was PBMCs. The sequence was collected from a man aged 25-40 years in good health and CMV-seropositive. CDR3 amino acids: CASSYRTENTEAFF. Here the CDR3 DNA reads TGTGCCAGCAGTTATAGGACAGAGAACACTGAAGCTTTCTTT.